This T cell receptor (beta chain) was obtained from a study of CXCR3-negative and CXCR3-positive naive CD8 T cells. Every CD8+ subset sample held a few hundred thousand flow-sorted cells, done in triplicate. This CDR3 contains 15 residues. Germline assignment: CDR1 SGHTA and CDR2 FQGTGA. Findings of the study overall: For the naive subsets, surface CD5 was similar, and TCR strength was inferred from TRB CDR3 properties. CXCR3-positive naive cells carried more hydrophobic TRB CDR3s than CXCR3-negative naive cells did.

With respect to this clonotype: What it binds is unknown.

Libraries were UMI-labeled 5' RACE TRB cDNA. One entry per CDR3 protein, without DNA, is what TCRdb gives after re-calling the 5' RACE reads. This specimen shows about 53,000 distinct CDR3 sequences; the ten leading clones hold 0.55% to 0.6%. The gene calls are TRBV7-3 and TRBJ1-1; TCRdb designates TRBD1, a call that cannot be tested without DNA. The sequenced material came from naive CXCR3+ CD8+ T cells from blood. The subset was: CD45RO-CCR7+CD27+CD95- naive CD8+ T cells expressing CXCR3 (TNR3+). The TCR originated in a human donor in good health. Some clones in this sample may be carry-over from other donors' samples. The CDR3 sequence: CASSNPRGLNTEAFF.